The 28 T cell receptor beta chains below all came from one sample that was sequenced in a study of cytomegalovirus exposure and HLA in healthy donors. PCR primers comprised 60 Vbeta and 13 Jbeta primers. Some clones are missing from TCRdb's copy, which holds only in-frame ones; the method was immunoSEQ multiplex PCR. The sample includes roughly 150,000 clones, roughly 80% of them seen just once. The sequencing sample was made of PBMCs. The receptors originated from a man between 18 and 35 years old in good health and CMV-seropositive.

The rearrangement uses TRBV25-1 and TRBJ1-1; D perhaps matches TRBD1 (5 bases). Trimming took off 3 bases at V and 6 bases at J, with 14 bases between the two ends. CDR1 is MGHDK and CDR2 is SYGVNS in the germline V gene. CDR3 length equals 14 residues. CDR3 nucleotide sequence: TGTGCCAGCAGTGATGACGGCGCACAGGCTGAAGCTTTCTTT. Translating gives CASSDDGAQAEAFF.

CDR3 DNA: TGTGCCAGCAACAATAACGAGGGCAGGGGCGAGCAGTACTTC. Its protein product is CASNNNEGRGEQYF. The chain uses TRBV5-8 and TRBJ2-7; weak D call: TRBD1 (6 bases). CDR1 SGHTS and CDR2 YDEGEE come from the germline V gene. The CDR3 runs to 14 residues. V was trimmed by 6 bases and J by 6 bases, leaving 19 bases between them.

This clone has a single count. V and J are TRBV28 and TRBJ2-5; D may be TRBD2 (6 bases). CDR1 is MDHEN, CDR2 SYDVKM, per germline. Between the trimmed V and J ends, which lost 6 bases and 4 bases, there was a span of 18 bases. This CDR3 contains 15 residues. The CDR3 protein is CASRTGGASRETQYF. In DNA form, the CDR3 reads TGTGCCAGCAGAACAGGCGGGGCTAGCCGAGAGACCCAGTACTTC.

As DNA, the CDR3 is TGCAGCGGCCTTTTCGACAGTTTCTTTAATGGCTACACCTTC. Translation: CSGLFDSFFNGYTF. The chain has TRBV29-1 and TRBJ1-2; weak D call: TRBD1 (5 bases). CDR1 is SQVTM, CDR2 ANQGSEA, per germline. V was pared by 7 bases and J by 6 bases, with 21 bases between. The CDR3 contains 14 residues.

With respect to this clone: Given the absence of the conserved phenylalanine or tryptophan at the CDR3 end, a read error is likely. The DNA is omitted, as the CDR3 cannot be located on it reliably, and the CDR3 follows TCRdb's listing. The genes are TRBV7-9 and TRBJ1-1. Per germline, CDR1 SEHNR and CDR2 FQNEAQ (reference sequence). The CDR3 adds up to 11 amino acids, both ends counted. The CDR3 is CASSLARDLPL.

This CDR3 reads CASSTHSGAGTDTQYF. The CDR3 nucleotides are TGTGCCAGCAGCACACATAGCGGGGCTGGCACAGATACGCAGTATTTT. This rearrangement joins TRBV14 to TRBJ2-3; 8 positions agree with TRBD2. Looked up from germline, CDR1 is SGHDN and CDR2 is FVKESK. CDR3 size: 16 residues. V shed 5 bases and J 1 base; nucleotides not matched to a gene: 8. Full variable domain (missing parts from reference TRBV14 and TRBJ2-3): EAGVTQFPSHSVIEKGQTVTLRCDPISGHDNLYWYRRVMGKEIKFLLHFVKESKQDESGMPNNRFLAERTGGTYSTLKVQPAELEDSGVYFCASSTHSGAGTDTQYFGPGTRLTVL.

CDR3 sequence (DNA): TGTGCCTGGGGGGACAGGGCGGTTGGAGAGACCCAGTACTTC. This gives the protein CAWGDRAVGETQYF. This chain joins TRBV30 and TRBJ2-5, with 9 positions matching TRBD1. Germline assignment: CDR1 GTSNPN and CDR2 SVGIG (reference sequence). The CDR3 contains 14 residues. Trimming took 5 bases from V and 4 from J; bases not matched to a gene: 8.

V usage is TRBV27 and J usage is TRBJ2-5, with TRBD2 identical over 10 bases. The assigned J gene may be wrong: the sequence end matches TRBJ2-7 better. The CDR3 is made up of 13 amino acids. Germline-derived CDR1 and CDR2 are MNHEY and SMNVEV (reference sequence). CDR3 protein: CASKKREGNEQYF. The CDR3, as DNA: TGTGCCAGCAAGAAGCGGGAGGGGAACGAGCAGTACTTC.

The rearrangement uses TRBV5-1 and TRBJ1-1, with D perhaps matching TRBD1 (6 bases). V shed 0 bases and J shed 11 bases, with 26 bases lying between them. The germline CDR1 and CDR2 sequences are SGHRS and YFSETQ. The CDR3 contains 17 residues. CDR3: CASSLGGAGHPSSMAFF. In nucleotides, the CDR3 is TGCGCCAGCAGCTTGGGGGGAGCGGGACACCCATCTTCTATGGCTTTCTTT.

This clone was seen only a few times. One junction end does not reproduce the germline sequence, and a read error may be involved. The chain has TRBV5-4 and TRBJ2-1, with D maybe TRBD2 (6 bases). Germline V lookup: CDR1 SGHNT, CDR2 YYREEE (reference sequence). The CDR3 is 16 residues long. The CDR3 DNA sequence: TGTGCCCGCAGCGGAGGGCAGAAGACAGTCTACAATGAGCAGTTCTTC. This codes for CARSGGQKTVYNEQFF.

V and J are TRBV14 and TRBJ1-2; 8 nucleotides line up with TRBD1. CDR1 is SGHDN, CDR2 FVKESK, per germline. The CDR3 loop spans 13 amino acids. V dropped 1 base and J dropped 8; count of bases not matched to a gene: 3. This chain's CDR3 is CASSQGQGAGYTF. As DNA, the CDR3 is TGTGCCAGCAGCCAAGGCCAGGGGGCGGGCTACACCTTC.

The CDR3 sequence is CASSIKTGLYGYTF. CDR3 bases: TGTGCCAGCAGTATTAAGACAGGCCTCTATGGCTACACCTTC. This sequence joins TRBV28 and TRBJ1-2, with D maybe TRBD1 (6 bases). This CDR3 has 14 amino acids. CDR1 MDHEN and CDR2 SYDVKM come from the germline V gene. V lost 5 bases to trimming and J lost 4 bases, with 14 bases between them.

This rearrangement joins TRBV7-9 to TRBJ2-3; TRBD2 matches 9 bases. This CDR3 has 18 amino acids. The germline V gene has CDR1 SEHNR and CDR2 FQNEAQ (reference sequence). V lost 5 bases and J lost 4; bases outside the gene matches: 16. The CDR3 sequence: CASSHFRLNVAGADTQYF. In DNA form, the CDR3 reads TGTGCCAGCAGCCATTTCCGATTGAACGTAGCGGGAGCAGATACGCAGTATTTT. The whole variable domain, remainder taken from reference TRBV7-9 and TRBJ2-3, is DTGVSQNPRHKITKRGQNVTFRCDPISEHNRLYWYRQTLGQGPEFLTYFQNEAQLEKSRLLSDRFSAERPKGSFSTLEIQRTEQGDSAMYLCASSHFRLNVAGADTQYFGPGTRLTVL.

This clone was recorded a few times. The rearrangement links TRBV18 to TRBJ2-1, with 11 bases lining up with TRBD2. The J segment lost 3 bases and the V segment lost 4 bases, leaving 5 bases of the junction unmatched. CDR1 is KGHSH and CDR2 is LQKENI in the germline V gene. The CDR3 runs 16 residues. The CDR3 bases are TGTGCCAGCTCACGTAGCGGGAGGGGGATCTACAATGAGCAGTTCTTC. It encodes CASSRSGRGIYNEQFF.

Points on this clone: One end of the junction is discordant with germline, which a read error may explain. The same CDR3 can be traced to other DNA sequences in this sample. The CDR3 DNA is TGCGCCAGCAGTGGCCTAGCGGGAGACGTAAATACGCAGTATTTT. It is translated as CASSGLAGDVNTQYF. This chain uses TRBV6-1 with TRBJ2-3; 10 positions match TRBD2. Germline loops: CDR1 MNHNS, CDR2 SASEGT. This CDR3 region has 15 residues.

V is TRBV2 and J is TRBJ2-2; 9 bases align to TRBD1. This CDR3 has 15 residues. The germline V gene encodes CDR1 SNHLY and CDR2 FYNNEI. Trimming at V came to 6 bases and at J to 4 bases, leaving 6 bases not matched to a gene. This CDR3 reads CASRPDRGGTGELFF. The CDR3 nucleotides read TGTGCCAGCAGACCCGACAGGGGGGGCACCGGGGAGCTGTTTTTT.

A few counts support this clone. The DNA of the CDR3 is TGCGCCAGCAGCCAAGGGACCCGGACTAGCGGATACAATGAGCAGTTCTTC. Amino acid sequence: CASSQGTRTSGYNEQFF. The chain couples TRBV4-1 to TRBJ2-1; TRBD2 matches at 10 bases. The CDR3 runs to 17 residues. The junction had 7 bases not matched to a gene; V was cut back by 1 base and J by 4 bases. From germline, CDR1 is MGHRA and CDR2 YSYEKL.

V usage is TRBV5-1 and J usage is TRBJ2-2; D not certain. Germline V gene data show CDR1 as SGHRS and CDR2 as YFSETQ. The CDR3 runs 13 residues. V lost 5 bases, J lost 5 bases, and 10 bases lay in between. The CDR3 region is CASRKHETGELFF. The CDR3 DNA reads TGCGCCAGCAGGAAGCATGAAACCGGGGAGCTGTTTTTT.

This clone was counted a few times. This chain uses TRBV29-1 with TRBJ2-5; TRBD2 aligns across 13 bases. There are 16 residues in the CDR3. Germline V gene sequence: CDR1 SQVTM, CDR2 ANQGSEA. V trimming: 0 bases; J trimming: 2 bases; junction bases outside the gene matches: 3. The chain's CDR3 is CSVEDPGLAGQETQYF. CDR3 sequence (DNA): TGCAGCGTTGAAGACCCGGGACTAGCGGGACAAGAGACCCAGTACTTC.

This clone was counted only a few times. In nucleotides, the CDR3 is TGTGCTAGTGGTTTGGTCGTGGGAGCTATGACCGGGGAGCTGTTTTTT. Encoded protein: CASGLVVGAMTGELFF. This chain joins TRBV12-5 and TRBJ2-2, with TRBD2 as a possible D gene (5 bases). V was cut by 0 bases and J by 5 bases, with 13 bases left in between. Germline V gene sequence: CDR1 LGHNT, CDR2 FRNRAP. The CDR3 extends over 16 amino acids.

This sequence joins TRBV25-1 and TRBJ2-1, with TRBD2 as a possible D gene (5 bases). Germline CDR1 reads MGHDK; CDR2 reads SYGVNS. The CDR3 runs 15 residues. Trimming took off 3 bases at V and 1 base at J, with 10 bases between the two ends. The CDR3 sequence: CASSEDSGSYNEQFF. CDR3 DNA: TGTGCCAGCAGTGAGGATTCGGGGTCCTACAATGAGCAGTTCTTC.

The genes are TRBV4-1 and TRBJ2-6; a possible D gene is TRBD2 (6 bases). Germline lookup yields CDR1 MGHRA and CDR2 YSYEKL. This CDR3 contains 17 residues. With 0 bases removed from V and 0 bases from J, the gap between germline ends came to 9 bases. The CDR3 bases are TGCGCCAGCAGCCAAGATTGGGGAGGCTCTGGGGCCAACGTCCTGACTTTC. It specifies CASSQDWGGSGANVLTF.

This clone has just one count. This chain joins TRBV7-8 and TRBJ1-5; D might be TRBD1 (5 bases). Germline V lookup: CDR1 SGHVS, CDR2 FQNEAQ. V was pared by 4 bases and J by 2 bases, with 18 bases between. CDR3 length: 17 residues. The DNA of the CDR3 is TGTGCCAGCAGCTGGGGGGAGCGGGGAGGGCGCAATCAGCCCCAGCATTTT. Translated, it gives CASSWGERGGRNQPQHF.

This chain links TRBV27 with TRBJ1-3, with a possible D match to TRBD1 (6 bases). The CDR3 runs to 13 residues. Trimming shortened V by 6 bases and J by 4 bases, and 10 bases separated the two germline ends. In germline, CDR1 is MNHEY, CDR2 SMNVEV (reference sequence). DNA of the CDR3: TGTGCCAGCAGACAGGGAGCAGGAAACACCATATATTTT. Its translation: CASRQGAGNTIYF.

In the case of this clone: At one boundary the junction diverges from the germline segment, which might be a read error. V and J are TRBV6-5 and TRBJ2-7, with TRBD2 matching 8 bases. CDR1 MNHEY and CDR2 SVGAGI come from the germline V gene. The CDR3 consists of 14 residues. CDR3 coding DNA: TGTGCCAGCAGGCCCGACGCGGGGGGCAAGGAGCAGTGCTTC. Residues: CASRPDAGGKEQCF.

Only a few counts were recorded for this clone. The chain links TRBV19 to TRBJ1-5; TRBD1 might be the D (5 bases). CDR3 length: 17 amino acids. Per germline, CDR1 LNHDA and CDR2 SQIVND (reference sequence). V lost 2 bases to trimming and J lost 4 bases, with 18 bases between them. The CDR3 nucleotides read TGTGCCAGTAGTATAAGGCCCAAGGCGGCAGGGAATCAGCCCCAGCATTTT. Its protein is CASSIRPKAAGNQPQHF. Complete variable domain (other parts from reference TRBV19 and TRBJ1-5): DGGITQSPKYLFRKEGQNVTLSCEQNLNHDAMYWYRQDPGQGLRLIYYSQIVNDFQKGDIAEGYSVSREKKESFPLTVTSAQKNPTAFYLCASSIRPKAAGNQPQHFGDGTRLSIL.

The rearrangement links TRBV19 to TRBJ2-1, with 8 bases matching TRBD2. This CDR3 is built from 13 residues. Per germline, CDR1 LNHDA and CDR2 SQIVND (reference sequence). The V gene end was trimmed by 11 bases and the J gene end by 6 bases; junction bases not matched to a gene: 9. CDR3 DNA sequence: TGTGCCGTTCGAGCGGGAGCCATCAATGAGCAGTTCTTC. It is translated as CAVRAGAINEQFF. Combining the CDR3 with reference TRBV19 and TRBJ2-1 gives the whole variable domain DGGITQSPKYLFRKEGQNVTLSCEQNLNHDAMYWYRQDPGQGLRLIYYSQIVNDFQKGDIAEGYSVSREKKESFPLTVTSAQKNPTAFYLCAVRAGAINEQFFGPGTRLTVL.

The V gene is TRBV10-3, the J gene TRBJ2-1; 13 nucleotides line up with TRBD2. CDR3 length: 16 amino acids. Germline assignment: CDR1 ENHRY and CDR2 SYGVKD. V lost 2 bases and J lost 8; bases outside the gene matches: 6. The CDR3 here is CAISEGLAGVTDEQFF. The CDR3 DNA is TGTGCCATCAGTGAGGGACTAGCGGGAGTAACTGATGAGCAGTTCTTC.